Listed here are 6 T cell receptor beta chains from one sample, sequenced in a study of radiotherapy plus CTLA-4 blockade in lung cancer. Assay: immunoSEQ multiplex PCR; the TCRdb copy retains only in-frame clones and omits some. The table has tens of thousands of clones, 77% seen once. The starting material was peripheral blood, obtained from a patient treated with radiotherapy plus ipilimumab. These receptors came from a human donor with non-small cell lung cancer who had a complete response to radiotherapy plus ipilimumab.

The rearrangement joins TRBV11-3 to TRBJ2-4; the D gene could be TRBD1 or TRBD2 (5 bases each). Germline V lookup: CDR1 SGHNT, CDR2 YENEEA. The V end lost 5 bases, the J end lost 6 bases, and 17 bases lay between the germline ends. This CDR3 comprises 15 residues. In nucleotides, the CDR3 is TGTGCCAGCAGCCCTCGGGGTAGCCAGGGAAACATTCAGTACTTC. This sequence encodes CASSPRGSQGNIQYF.

The rearrangement uses TRBV9 and TRBJ2-1; no clear D. V lost 4 bases to trimming and J lost 0 bases, with 11 bases between them. Per the germline V gene, CDR1 is SGDLS and CDR2 is YYNGEE. The CDR3 is 15 amino acids. The CDR3, as DNA: TGTGCCAGCAGCAAAGCCCGTTCCTCCTACAATGAGCAGTTCTTC. It yields the protein CASSKARSSYNEQFF.

The chain is built from TRBV10-3 and TRBJ2-7; 7 nucleotides match TRBD1. The ends lost 0 bases at V and 5 bases at J; junction bases unmatched: 4. Germline assignment: CDR1 ENHRY and CDR2 SYGVKD. This CDR3 has 14 residues. The CDR3 DNA reads as TGTGCCATCAGTGAGTCGAGAGACAGGGACGAGCAGTACTTC. Protein sequence: CAISESRDRDEQYF.

CDR3 DNA sequence: TGTGCCAGCTCACCAGGGGCGCTTAAGCAGTTCTTC. Translated, it gives CASSPGALKQFF. The gene calls are TRBV18 and TRBJ2-1; tentatively, D is TRBD1 (5 bases). The CDR3 has 12 residues. The germline V gene has CDR1 KGHSH and CDR2 LQKENI. V was cut by 2 bases and J by 11 bases, with 10 bases left in between. The full variable domain, rest sourced from reference TRBV18 and TRBJ2-1, is NAGVMQNPRHLVRRRGQEARLRCSPMKGHSHVYWYRQLPEEGLKFMVYLQKENIIDESGMPKERFSAEFPKEGPSILRIQQVVRGDSAAYFCASSPGALKQFFGPGTRLTVL.

The rearrangement links TRBV9 to TRBJ2-1, with a possible D match to TRBD1 (6 bases). Germline CDR1 reads SGDLS; CDR2 reads YYNGEE. CDR3 size: 13 residues. V lost 4 bases, J lost 7 bases, and 12 bases lay in between. CDR3 coding DNA: TGTGCCAGCAGCACTACAGGGCGGAATGAGCAGTTCTTC. It encodes CASSTTGRNEQFF. Full variable domain (outside the CDR3, taken from reference TRBV9 and TRBJ2-1): DSGVTQTPKHLITATGQRVTLRCSPRSGDLSVYWYQQSLDQGLQFLIQYYNGEERAKGNILERFSAQQFPDLHSELNLSSLELGDSALYFCASSTTGRNEQFFGPGTRLTVL.

The CDR3 region is CASSRGGDLRAFF. The CDR3 nucleotides are TGTGCCAGCAGCCGTGGTGGGGATTTGCGAGCTTTCTTT. V and J are TRBV14 and TRBJ1-1, with unresolved D. Trimming removed 4 bases from V and 10 bases from J, with 16 bases in between. Germline loops: CDR1 SGHDN, CDR2 FVKESK. The CDR3 consists of 13 residues.